The 22 T cell receptor beta chains given below trace back to one sample, sequenced in a study of blood T cell repertoires in COVID-19. Only in-frame clones appear in the TCRdb table, and some are missing; sequencing was by immunoSEQ multiplex PCR. The table lists about 300,000 clones, about nine tenths of them singletons. Specimen: PBMCs or T cells enriched from blood (not recorded which). All receptors derive from a man aged 25-45 years who had recovered from COVID-19.

The CDR3 region is CAWRGQDTGELFF. The CDR3 region has the DNA TGTGCCTGGAGGGGACAGGACACCGGGGAGCTGTTTTTT. V and J are TRBV30 and TRBJ2-2; 8 bases agree with TRBD1. V was clipped by 3 bases and J by 3 bases; unmatched bases: 0. CDR3 length equals 13 residues. The V gene's germline CDR1 is GTSNPN and CDR2 SVGIG (reference sequence).

The V call is TRBV6-1, the J call TRBJ1-1; D not resolved. The V gene lost 6 bases and the J gene lost 6 bases, with 14 bases spanning the gap. CDR1 MNHNS and CDR2 SASEGT come from the germline V gene. CDR3 size: 13 residues. The CDR3: CASSRGEEAEAFF. CDR3 DNA: TGTGCCAGCAGCAGAGGCGAGGAGGCTGAAGCTTTCTTT.

The rearrangement joins TRBV5-1 to TRBJ1-4; TRBD1 matches 11 bases. Trimming took 3 bases from V and 6 from J; bases not matched to a gene: 1. From germline, CDR1 is SGHRS and CDR2 YFSETQ. The CDR3 consists of 14 residues. The CDR3 DNA reads as TGCGCCAGCAGCTGGGGACAGGGGGATGAAAAACTGTTTTTT. As protein: CASSWGQGDEKLFF. The whole variable domain, filled in from reference TRBV5-1 and TRBJ1-4, reads KAGVTQTPRYLIKTRGQQVTLSCSPISGHRSVSWYQQTPGQGLQFLFEYFSETQRNKGNFPGRFSGRQFSNSRSEMNVSTLELGDSALYLCASSWGQGDEKLFFGSGTQLSVL.

This clone has only one observation. J is TRBJ2-3 and V is TRBV3-1 (or the pseudogene TRBV3-2); 10 bases agree with TRBD1. Trimming cost V 3 bases and J 10 bases; bases outside gene matches: 4. The length of the CDR3 is 13 residues. Germline V CDR1 and CDR2: LGHDT, YNNKEL (reference sequence). CDR3 DNA: TGTGCCAGCAGCCAGGGGACAGGGGCTTCGCAGTATTTT. Encoded protein: CASSQGTGASQYF.

The chain combines TRBV10-3 with TRBJ2-7; 11 nucleotides match TRBD2. This CDR3 is 15 amino acids long. The germline gives CDR1 ENHRY, CDR2 SYGVKD. With V trimmed by 3 bases and J by 5 bases, 6 bases remained unmatched. The CDR3 DNA reads TGTGCCATCAGTGATTCACTAGCGGGAGACAACGAGCAGTACTTC. Translating it yields CAISDSLAGDNEQYF.

CDR3: CASSTASDRVYEQYF. The CDR3 DNA reads TGCGCCAGCAGCACGGCTTCGGACAGGGTATACGAGCAGTACTTC. This rearrangement joins TRBV5-1 to TRBJ2-7; 8 nucleotides line up with TRBD1. Trimming took 4 bases from V and 4 from J; bases not matched to a gene: 10. This CDR3 comprises 15 residues. Germline CDR1 and CDR2: SGHRS and YFSETQ.

This clone was seen once. This chain uses TRBV29-1 with TRBJ2-7, with 7 nucleotides matching TRBD1. The germline gives CDR1 SQVTM, CDR2 ANQGSEA. V shed 5 bases and J 4 bases; nucleotides not matched to a gene: 8. The CDR3 is 13 amino acids. CDR3 nucleotide sequence: TGCAGCGTTTGGTTAGGGACAGATTACGAGCAGTACTTC. Translating gives CSVWLGTDYEQYF.

The gene calls are TRBV19 and TRBJ2-2, with 9 nucleotides matching TRBD1. V lost 8 bases, J lost 2 bases, and 9 bases stayed unmatched. This CDR3 has 16 amino acids. Germline V gene sequence: CDR1 LNHDA, CDR2 SQIVND (reference sequence). The CDR3 DNA follows: TGTGCCAGTCGTCACCCGGGACAGGGAAACACCGGGGAGCTGTTTTTT. It translates to CASRHPGQGNTGELFF.

This chain links TRBV5-1 with TRBJ2-7; D is undetermined. CDR1 SGHRS and CDR2 YFSETQ come from the germline V gene. V lost 4 bases, J lost 0 bases, and 11 bases lay in between. This CDR3 contains 14 residues. The CDR3 coding sequence is TGCGCCAGCAGCAATAGCCCTGGCTCCTACGAGCAGTACTTC. Its translation is CASSNSPGSYEQYF.

The rearrangement uses TRBV12-3 or TRBV12-4 and TRBJ2-1; 7 bases align to TRBD2. V was clipped by 8 bases and J by 7 bases; unmatched bases: 5. This CDR3 is 12 amino acids long. In DNA, the CDR3 is TGTGCCAGCGGGCGGGAGTGGAATGAGCAGTTCTTC. It yields the protein CASGREWNEQFF.

This clone was detected once. The rearrangement joins TRBV2 to TRBJ2-6; 7 bases match TRBD2. Per the germline V gene, CDR1 is SNHLY and CDR2 is FYNNEI. The trim removed 1 base at V and 0 bases at J, leaving 3 bases unmatched. This CDR3 region has 17 residues. The CDR3 coding sequence is TGTGCCAGCAGTGAAGTAGCGGGCGTCTCTGGGGCCAACGTCCTGACTTTC. This encodes CASSEVAGVSGANVLTF.

This chain joins TRBV10-1 and TRBJ2-1; the match to TRBD2 covers 8 bases. This CDR3 comprises 17 residues. Germline V gene lookup returns CDR1 WNHNN and CDR2 SYGVQD (reference sequence). Losses at the gene ends were 6 bases for V and 4 bases for J; bases not matched to a gene: 14. The CDR3 loop reads CASSPAGVGANYNEQFF. The CDR3 DNA reads TGCGCCAGCAGCCCAGCGGGAGTCGGGGCCAATTACAATGAGCAGTTCTTC.

The DNA of the CDR3 is TGCGCCAGCAGCGACAATACAGGGTTCATCGGCTACACCTTC. It codes for CASSDNTGFIGYTF. The rearrangement joins TRBV5-1 to TRBJ1-2; D perhaps matches TRBD1 (6 bases). The CDR3 runs 14 residues. V was cut by 4 bases and J by 8 bases, with 18 bases left in between. Germline lookup yields CDR1 SGHRS and CDR2 YFSETQ.

The chain links TRBV6-2 or TRBV6-3 to TRBJ2-1; D is possibly TRBD2 (6 bases). CDR1 MNHEY and CDR2 SVGEGT come from the germline V gene. The CDR3 has 16 residues. Trimming took 6 bases from V and 1 from J, leaving 16 bases between them. This chain's CDR3 is CASSSWGGVSYNEQFF. DNA of the CDR3: TGTGCCAGCAGCTCGTGGGGCGGGGTTTCCTACAATGAGCAGTTCTTC.

V gene TRBV12-3 or TRBV12-4 combines with J gene TRBJ2-6; D gene ambiguous. CDR3 length: 13 residues. V was pared by 7 bases and J by 4 bases, with 8 bases between. CDR3 nucleotide sequence: TGTGCCAGCACCCCGTTAGGGGCCAACGTCCTGACTTTC. Residues: CASTPLGANVLTF.

V and J are TRBV7-2 and TRBJ2-5; 14 bases map to TRBD2. The V gene end was trimmed by 4 bases and the J gene end by 7 bases; junction bases not matched to a gene: 8. Germline CDR1 reads SGHTA; CDR2 reads FQGNSA. This CDR3 has 16 amino acids. CDR3 amino acids: CASSSTGTSGGVTQYF. DNA of the CDR3: TGTGCCAGCAGCTCGACCGGGACTAGCGGGGGTGTGACCCAGTACTTC.

This chain joins TRBV19 and TRBJ2-7; TRBD1 might be the D (6 bases). The germline V and J ends were trimmed by 3 bases and 1 base, with 13 bases remaining between them. The CDR3 extends over 15 amino acids. CDR1 is LNHDA and CDR2 is SQIVND in the germline V gene (reference sequence). The CDR3 DNA reads TGTGCCAGTAGTATGGGGACAATGGGGTCCTACGAGCAGTACTTC. As protein: CASSMGTMGSYEQYF.

CDR3 coding DNA: TGCGCCAGCAGCCAAGGCCCATTCTTTGGCGGGAACTCTGGAAACACCATATATTTT. Translation gives CASSQGPFFGGNSGNTIYF. V gene TRBV4-1 combines with J gene TRBJ1-3; D is uncertain. Germline V gives CDR1 MGHRA, CDR2 YSYEKL. Trimming took 1 base from V and 0 from J, leaving 19 bases between them. This CDR3 is built from 19 residues.

The CDR3 bases are TGCGCCAGCAGCCAAGATATTACAGGGCGCCGCGATGGCTACACCTTC. This translates into CASSQDITGRRDGYTF. The chain uses TRBV4-1 and TRBJ1-2; possible D gene TRBD1, 6 bases. The CDR3 length is 16 residues. Trimming cost V 0 bases and J 6 bases, with 17 bases left between them. Germline V CDR1 and CDR2: MGHRA, YSYEKL.

This clone was seen just once. V usage is TRBV10-1 and J usage is TRBJ2-7; tentatively, D is TRBD2 (5 bases). Trimming took off 3 bases at V and 5 bases at J, with 11 bases between the two ends. The V gene's germline CDR1 is WNHNN and CDR2 SYGVQD (reference sequence). This CDR3 comprises 13 residues. CDR3: CASSDGSPHEQYF. As DNA, the CDR3 is TGCGCCAGCAGTGATGGGAGTCCCCACGAGCAGTACTTC.

The V and J genes are TRBV19 and TRBJ2-3; a weak D match, TRBD1 (6 bases). CDR3 length: 11 residues. The V and J ends lost 9 bases and 6 bases respectively, with 10 bases between them. CDR1 and CDR2 from the germline V gene are LNHDA and SQIVND (reference sequence). The CDR3, as DNA: TGTGCCAGCTCTACAGGGGATACGCAGTATTTT. This encodes CASSTGDTQYF. The full variable domain, rest sourced from reference TRBV19 and TRBJ2-3, is DGGITQSPKYLFRKEGQNVTLSCEQNLNHDAMYWYRQDPGQGLRLIYYSQIVNDFQKGDIAEGYSVSREKKESFPLTVTSAQKNPTAFYLCASSTGDTQYFGPGTRLTVL.

This chain uses TRBV5-1 with TRBJ1-2; 7 bases line up with TRBD1. The V gene's germline CDR1 is SGHRS and CDR2 YFSETQ. The trim removed 3 bases at V and 5 bases at J, leaving 10 bases unmatched. CDR3 length: 15 amino acids. The DNA for the CDR3 is TGCGCCAGCAGCTCGGGACAGCCTCCCTTTTATGGCTACACCTTC. As protein: CASSSGQPPFYGYTF.